The rows below give T cell receptor beta chains drawn from one sample of a study of Ad26.COV2.S vaccination and SARS-CoV-2 variants. Profiling relied on immunoSEQ multiplex PCR, and the TCRdb table lists in-frame clones only, not all of them. The sample contains about 420,000 clones, roughly 90% of which appear only once. Here the sequenced sample was peripheral blood, taken in a trial of Ad26.COV2.S vaccine versus placebo. All receptors derive from a person aged 18-60 years who received the Ad26.COV2.S COVID-19 vaccine or a placebo. Each CDR3 is given with its conserved first and last residue. The order of the fields is V gene, D gene, clone size, J gene, CDR3 DNA, CDR3 protein. The D gene is left open where the match is weak. Only part of the rows carry a size: once, few, many, or a class if the clone is expanded.

TRBV13	TRBD1	NA	TRBJ2-5	TGTGCCAGCAGCCTTGGGACAGGGGAAGAGACCCAGTACTTC	CASSLGTGEETQYF
TRBV30	NA	NA	TRBJ1-3	TGTGCCTGGACAGGAGACTCTGGAAACACCATATATTTT	CAWTGDSGNTIYF
TRBV5-1	TRBD1	once	TRBJ1-3	TGCGCCAGCAGCACCGGACAGGGGGCGACCGGAAACACCATATATTTT	CASSTGQGATGNTIYF
TRBV9	TRBD2	NA	TRBJ2-1	TGTGCCAGCAGCCCCACGAAACGGGGGGAAATAGCTGAGCAGTTCTTC	CASSPTKRGEIAEQFF
TRBV19	NA	NA	TRBJ2-1	TGTGCCAGTAGTATAGTTTCGGGGGCGAGGAATGAGCAGTTCTTC	CASSIVSGARNEQFF
TRBV6-1	NA	NA	TRBJ1-2	TGTGCCAGCAGTGAAGGACAGCTTAACCCTAACTATGGCTACACCTTC	CASSEGQLNPNYGYTF
TRBV6-1	NA	NA	TRBJ1-4	TGTGCCAGCAGTGAATTTGGGGGCGAAAATGAAAAACTGTTTTTT	CASSEFGGENEKLFF
TRBV5-5	NA	NA	TRBJ2-6	TGTGCCAGCAGCCCCACCATCTCTGGGGCCAACGTCCTGACTTTC	CASSPTISGANVLTF
TRBV18	TRBD2	NA	TRBJ2-5	TGTGCCAGCTCACCATTCTCTAGCGGACAAGAGACCCAGTACTTC	CASSPFSSGQETQYF
TRBV18	NA	NA	TRBJ2-7	TGTGCCAGCTCACCACCGGACCAGGTTTACGAGCAGTACTTC	CASSPPDQVYEQYF
TRBV28	NA	NA	TRBJ1-5	TGTGCCGGCGGCGGGGGGTCAGGGCAGCCCCAGCATTTT	CAGGGGSGQPQHF
TRBV15	NA	few	TRBJ1-3	TGTGCCACCAGCAGAGATAAGGTGCAGGGCGGCCCCTTATATTTT	CATSRDKVQGGPLYF
TRBV13	NA	NA	TRBJ2-7	TGTGCCAGCAGCCCGGGGGGACAGGACTCCCTATACTACGAGCAGTACTTC	CASSPGGQDSLYYEQYF
TRBV5-5	TRBD1	NA	TRBJ2-5	TGTGCCAGCACCAATCCGGGACAGGAGGGTCAAGAGACCCAGTACTTC	CASTNPGQEGQETQYF
TRBV2	NA	NA	TRBJ2-1	TGTGCCAGCAGTGGGGGCCAGGTCTTC	CASSGGQVF
TRBV6-5	TRBD2	NA	TRBJ2-1	TGTGCCAGCAGTTACTCTCGGGGGGGCATCGATGAGCAGTTCTTC	CASSYSRGGIDEQFF
TRBV11-2	TRBD2	NA	TRBJ2-5	TGTGCCAGCAGCCCAGATGGGACTAGCGGGGAGACCCAGTACTTC	CASSPDGTSGETQYF
TRBV4-2	TRBD2	NA	TRBJ2-5	TGTGCCAGCAGCCAGGGACTAGCGGGGGAAGAGACCCAGTACTTC	CASSQGLAGEETQYF
TRBV29-1	NA	NA	TRBJ1-2	TGCAGCGTTACGGGATCTAACTATGGCTACACCTTC	CSVTGSNYGYTF
TRBV6-5	NA	NA	TRBJ1-4	TGTGCCACCCAAGAACAATATGGCGAAAAACTGTTTTTT	CATQEQYGEKLFF
TRBV7-9	NA	few	TRBJ1-3	TGTGCCAGCAGCCGCGACATCCCTGGAAACACCATATATTTT	CASSRDIPGNTIYF
TRBV5-1	NA	NA	TRBJ2-1	TGCGCCAGCAGCATGACAGGAGATGAGCAGTTCTTC	CASSMTGDEQFF
TRBV7-9	TRBD1	NA	TRBJ1-6	TGTGCCAGCAGCTCGGACAGGGGGAATTCACCCCTCCACTTT	CASSSDRGNSPLHF
TRBV5-4	NA	few	TRBJ1-2	TGTGCCAGCAGCTTCGGTCCGGGTGGCTACACCTTC	CASSFGPGGYTF
TRBV3-1/TRBV3-2	TRBD1	NA	TRBJ2-7	TGTGCCAGCAGCCAAGATACAGGGGACCAAAAACCCTACGAGCAGTACTTC	CASSQDTGDQKPYEQYF
TRBV4-3	NA	NA	TRBJ2-7	TGCGCCAGCAGCCAAGATCACCGGGGAAGCTCCTACGAGCAGTACTTC	CASSQDHRGSSYEQYF
TRBV10-3	NA	NA	TRBJ1-4	TGTGCCATCAGTGGGACGGATAATGAAAAACTGTTTTTT	CAISGTDNEKLFF